Listed here are 26 T cell receptor beta chains from one sample, sequenced in a study of T cell responses to AZD1222 COVID-19 vaccine. Measured with immunoSEQ multiplex PCR; TCRdb has only the in-frame clones, and not every one. In the table there are roughly 120,000 clones, 87% of which are singletons. Sequences were derived from peripheral blood, sampled on day 0 of AZD1222 vaccination. These receptors all stem from an adult in good health.

The V call is TRBV18, the J call TRBJ1-3; unclear D gene. This CDR3 is built from 14 residues. Germline values: CDR1 KGHSH, CDR2 LQKENI. V gave up 5 bases and J gave up 0 bases, with 8 bases separating them. This chain's CDR3 is CASSSMDSGNTIYF. The CDR3 DNA sequence: TGTGCCAGCTCATCCATGGACTCTGGAAACACCATATATTTT.

This chain joins TRBV3-1 (or the pseudogene TRBV3-2) and TRBJ2-2; unclear D gene. The CDR3 has 15 residues. Trimming removed 4 bases at V and 10 bases at J, with 19 bases between. CDR1 and CDR2 (germline): LGHDT, YNNKEL (reference sequence). In DNA form, the CDR3 reads TGTGCCAGCAGCCTCCCGGGTCTTCGAGGCGAGGAGCTGTTTTTT. Protein product: CASSLPGLRGEELFF.

This clone was detected only a few times. The chain couples TRBV11-2 to TRBJ2-3; the D is unclear. Trimming took off 3 bases at V and 6 bases at J, with 13 bases between the two ends. The CDR3 contains 14 residues. Germline CDR1 is SGHAT and CDR2 is FQNNGV. The CDR3 sequence: CASSFNRIGDTQYF. CDR3 nucleotides: TGTGCCAGCAGCTTTAATAGGATTGGGGATACGCAGTATTTT.

V gene TRBV5-1 combines with J gene TRBJ2-6; D might be TRBD1 (7 bases). The CDR3 is made up of 18 amino acids. The germline gives CDR1 SGHRS, CDR2 YFSETQ. V was clipped by 1 base and J by 2 bases, with 16 bases between them. For the CDR3, the DNA is TGCGCCAGCAGCTTGAAGGGGGCGACTAGGGCTGGGGCCAACGTCCTGACTTTC. This gives the protein CASSLKGATRAGANVLTF.

This clone has a handful of counts. The chain links TRBV5-4 to TRBJ1-1; D remains ambiguous. Germline V gene data show CDR1 as SGHNT and CDR2 as YYREEE (reference sequence). Trimming left V 0 bases short and J 1 base short, with 4 bases between. CDR3 length: 13 amino acids. CDR3: CASSLEENTEAFF. Written as DNA, the CDR3 is TGTGCCAGCAGCTTGGAAGAGAACACTGAAGCTTTCTTT.

CDR3 DNA: TGTGCCAGCAGTTCACTAGCGGGGGCTGATACGCAGTATTTT. Its protein product is CASSSLAGADTQYF. This sequence joins TRBV27 and TRBJ2-3; 11 bases are shared with TRBD2. With 4 bases clipped from V and 6 bases from J, the junction kept 3 bases outside the gene matches. This CDR3 is built from 14 residues. Germline V lookup: CDR1 MNHEY, CDR2 SMNVEV (reference sequence).

The J gene is TRBJ2-1, the V gene TRBV13; D perhaps matches TRBD1 (6 bases). The V gene's germline CDR1 is PRHDT and CDR2 FYEKMQ (reference sequence). V lost 6 bases, J lost 7 bases, and 19 bases lay in between. This CDR3 is built from 15 residues. This CDR3 reads CASRPGGRTWNEQFF. The CDR3, as DNA: TGTGCCAGCAGGCCTGGGGGCCGGACGTGGAATGAGCAGTTCTTC. Combining the CDR3 with reference TRBV13 and TRBJ2-1 gives the whole variable domain AAGVIQSPRHLIKEKRETATLKCYPIPRHDTVYWYQQGPGQDPQFLISFYEKMQSDKGSIPDRFSAQQFSDYHSELNMSSLELGDSALYFCASRPGGRTWNEQFFGPGTRLTVL.

V usage is TRBV6-4 and J usage is TRBJ2-7; D is tentatively TRBD1 or TRBD2 (6 bases each). The CDR3 contains 16 residues. V lost 2 bases to trimming and J lost 4 bases, with 18 bases between them. Germline CDR1 and CDR2: MRHNA and SNTAGT. In DNA, the CDR3 is TGTGCCAGCAGTGACGAGGGGGGCGTTGGACCTTACGAGCAGTACTTC. Residues: CASSDEGGVGPYEQYF.

This chain connects TRBV13 to TRBJ2-3; no reliable D call. Trimming stripped 1 base from V and 2 bases from J, with 10 bases between. CDR3 size: 15 residues. The V gene's germline CDR1 is PRHDT and CDR2 FYEKMQ (reference sequence). Here the CDR3 DNA reads TGTGCCAGCAGCTTAGCGGAAACCCACACAGATACGCAGTATTTT. It is translated as CASSLAETHTDTQYF.

This clone was counted between two and nine times. The chain couples TRBV29-1 to TRBJ1-1, with D maybe TRBD1 (6 bases). CDR1 and CDR2 from the germline V gene are SQVTM and ANQGSEA. The CDR3 spans 12 residues. V gave up 4 bases and J gave up 5 bases, with 11 bases separating them. CDR3 sequence: CSVVRGETEAFF. The CDR3 DNA sequence: TGCAGCGTTGTTAGGGGGGAGACTGAAGCTTTCTTT.

There are a few counts of this clone. The J gene is TRBJ1-2, the V gene TRBV5-5; TRBD1 is a possible D gene (6 bases). V lost 2 bases and J 4 bases, leaving 21 bases between the germline ends. The CDR3 has 17 amino acids. Germline V gene sequence: CDR1 SGHKS, CDR2 YYEKEE (reference sequence). CDR3 DNA sequence: TGTGCCAGCAGCTTACGGGGCCCAGGGGCCCTTGGCTATGGCTACACCTTC. Residues: CASSLRGPGALGYGYTF.

The chain is built from TRBV7-2 and TRBJ1-5, with D tentatively TRBD1 (5 bases). Germline V gene lookup returns CDR1 SGHTA and CDR2 FQGNSA. V shed 3 bases and J shed 1 base, with 7 bases lying between them. CDR3 size: 14 residues. The CDR3: CASSFRQSNQPQHF. Written as DNA, the CDR3 is TGTGCCAGCAGCTTCCGACAGAGCAATCAGCCCCAGCATTTT.

This chain's CDR3 is CASSPGREYGYTF. CDR3 nucleotide sequence: TGTGCCAGCTCACCGGGACGGGAGTATGGCTACACCTTC. This chain connects TRBV18 to TRBJ1-2, with TRBD1 as a possible D gene (5 bases). The CDR3 spans 13 residues. CDR1 is KGHSH, CDR2 LQKENI, per germline. Trimming shortened V by 3 bases and J by 5 bases, and 10 bases separated the two germline ends.

The rearrangement uses TRBV5-4 and TRBJ2-7; tentative D call: TRBD2 (6 bases). Germline V gene data show CDR1 as SGHNT and CDR2 as YYREEE (reference sequence). The CDR3 spans 13 residues. Between the trimmed V and J ends, which lost 4 bases and 6 bases, there was a span of 14 bases. CDR3 bases: TGTGCCAGCAGCGGCGGGGCCGAGTTCGAGCAGTACTTC. Its protein product is CASSGGAEFEQYF.

Comment on this clone: This CDR3 is also generated by other DNA sequences in the sample. CDR3 bases: TGTGCCAGCAGCGTAGAAGGCCTGAACACTGAAGCTTTCTTT. Translation: CASSVEGLNTEAFF. The chain joins TRBV9 to TRBJ1-1, with D unresolved. In germline, CDR1 is SGDLS, CDR2 YYNGEE. CDR3 length: 14 residues. The V end was cut by 0 bases, the J end by 0 bases, with 6 bases between.

The rearrangement links TRBV7-9 to TRBJ1-2; 9 nucleotides agree with TRBD1. The CDR3 extends over 15 amino acids. CDR1 and CDR2 from the germline V gene are SEHNR and FQNEAQ (reference sequence). V lost 5 bases and J lost 6; bases outside the gene matches: 10. The CDR3 spells CASSHPNRGQDGYTF. As DNA, the CDR3 is TGTGCCAGCAGCCACCCCAACAGGGGGCAGGATGGCTACACCTTC. Based on the CDR3 plus reference TRBV7-9 and TRBJ1-2, the full variable domain is DTGVSQNPRHKITKRGQNVTFRCDPISEHNRLYWYRQTLGQGPEFLTYFQNEAQLEKSRLLSDRFSAERPKGSFSTLEIQRTEQGDSAMYLCASSHPNRGQDGYTFGSGTRLTVV.

The CDR3 DNA reads TGTGCCAGTAATCCGCCGGGGCTTCGGCACGAGCAGTACTTC. Its protein product is CASNPPGLRHEQYF. The chain uses TRBV19 and TRBJ2-7; possibly TRBD1 or TRBD2 for D (5 bases each). The germline CDR1 and CDR2 sequences are LNHDA and SQIVND (reference sequence). This CDR3 region has 14 residues. Trimming took off 7 bases at V and 5 bases at J, with 18 bases between the two ends.

J is TRBJ1-2 and V is TRBV9, with 8 bases lining up with TRBD1. CDR1 is SGDLS and CDR2 is YYNGEE in the germline V gene. The CDR3 is 14 residues long. V shed 3 bases, J shed 4 bases, and the junction held 5 bases outside the gene matches. The CDR3 is CASSAKDRAYGYTF. The CDR3 DNA sequence: TGTGCCAGCAGCGCGAAGGACAGGGCCTATGGCTACACCTTC.

V gene TRBV2 combines with J gene TRBJ1-6; no clear D. There are 14 residues in the CDR3. Germline V gives CDR1 SNHLY, CDR2 FYNNEI. Trimming stripped 5 bases from V and 10 bases from J, with 15 bases between. The CDR3 reads CASSFWGPRSPLHF. In nucleotides, the CDR3 is TGTGCCAGCAGTTTCTGGGGTCCTCGCTCACCCCTCCACTTT.

The chain links TRBV4-2 to TRBJ2-5, with 8 bases fitting TRBD2. J was trimmed by 2 bases and V by 4 bases; bases with no gene match: 6. Germline V CDR1 and CDR2: LGHNA, YNFKEQ. This CDR3 is built from 15 residues. The CDR3 region is CASSPGLARQETQYF. The CDR3 DNA follows: TGTGCCAGCAGCCCCGGACTAGCCAGGCAAGAGACCCAGTACTTC.

The chain combines TRBV4-2 with TRBJ1-3; weak D call: TRBD1 (6 bases). The CDR3 has 15 amino acids. V lost 1 base and J lost 2, with 9 bases in between. Germline assignment: CDR1 LGHNA and CDR2 YNFKEQ. CDR3 loop: CASSQGYRAGNTIYF. Here the CDR3 DNA reads TGTGCCAGCAGCCAAGGATACAGGGCTGGAAACACCATATATTTT.

The chain couples TRBV6-6 to TRBJ1-2; possibly TRBD1 for D (6 bases). Germline V gene lookup returns CDR1 MNHNY and CDR2 SVGAGI (reference sequence). The CDR3 is 15 residues long. With 6 bases removed from V and 3 bases from J, the gap between germline ends came to 17 bases. CDR3 sequence (DNA): TGTGCCAGCAGCCCATGGGGGCTCTATTACTATGGCTACACCTTC. Translating it yields CASSPWGLYYYGYTF.

This clone has a single count. The chain combines TRBV5-1 with TRBJ2-1; TRBD2 is a possible D gene (5 bases). Trimming stripped 4 bases from V and 6 bases from J, with 11 bases between. The germline V gene has CDR1 SGHRS and CDR2 YFSETQ. The CDR3 spans 13 residues. The CDR3 reads CASSAGGTNEQFF. DNA for the CDR3: TGCGCCAGCAGCGCCGGAGGCACCAATGAGCAGTTCTTC.

The CDR3 coding sequence is TGTGCCGCGAGGCCCAAAGGGCCCGGGGGCACTGAAGCTTTCTTT. Amino acid sequence: CAARPKGPGGTEAFF. This sequence joins TRBV5-4 and TRBJ1-1; the D gene is possibly TRBD1 (5 bases). The CDR3 loop spans 15 amino acids. Germline lookup yields CDR1 SGHNT and CDR2 YYREEE (reference sequence). Trimming pared 10 bases from V and 4 bases from J, leaving 23 bases between.

The rearrangement joins TRBV10-3 to TRBJ1-2, with TRBD1 as a possible D gene (6 bases). Trimming took off 2 bases at V and 0 bases at J, with 13 bases between the two ends. The V gene's germline CDR1 is ENHRY and CDR2 SYGVKD. This CDR3 is built from 16 residues. CDR3 nucleotide sequence: TGTGCCATCAGTGAGGCAGGGGCCGGAGCTAACTATGGCTACACCTTC. Protein sequence: CAISEAGAGANYGYTF.

The rearrangement joins TRBV12-5 to TRBJ2-7, with D hard to call. Germline lookup yields CDR1 LGHNT and CDR2 FRNRAP. This CDR3 contains 12 residues. The V and J ends lost 0 bases and 5 bases respectively, with 5 bases between them. The CDR3 region has the DNA TGTGCTAGTGGTTTGGTAAGGCACGAGCAGTACTTC. Its translation: CASGLVRHEQYF.